This entry features one T cell receptor (beta chain) sequence. No antigen is known for it. Per-base quality was not reported, and no clone a single base away is much larger than it. Stable Graves' hyperthyroidism was defined as the absence of progression to ophthalmopathy over 18 months of follow-up. Hyperthyroidism patients were aged 18 to 65 years and newly diagnosed, with disease duration of less than 2 months. The study excluded patients with uncontrolled infections, other autoimmune diseases, pregnancy or lactation. Diagnoses relied on clinical symptoms, serum thyroxine and TRAb, thyroid ultrasound and orbital computed tomography. PBMCs were isolated from about 10 ml of fresh peripheral blood by Ficoll-Paque density gradient centrifugation. Total RNA was extracted using Trizol reagent, and RNA quality was assessed on an Agilent 2100 Bioanalyzer. Its CDR3 holds 12 amino acids, cysteine through phenylalanine. Only the CDR3 DNA stays, 36 bases, in frame from base 1. V is pared back by 1 base and J by 8 bases, with 6 bases lying between the germline termini. Sequences LGHDT (CDR1) and YNNKEL (CDR2) are obtained from the germline V gene (reference sequence).

The data were obtained in a study of T cells in Graves' hyperthyroidism and ophthalmopathy (dated by TCRdb to about 2019). For the wider study: Peripheral blood was collected at initial diagnosis, before any treatment. TCR V-J signatures able to tell the groups apart were searched for in a discovery cohort of 90 to 100 patients, of whom around 43 had Graves' ophthalmopathy and about 55 had stable Graves' hyperthyroidism. In addition, the study compared T-cell repertoires in thyroid tissue and in blood from five to seven Graves' hyperthyroidism patients. The 85 to 100 discovery patients were divided at random into training and test sets in a 7:3 ratio. Whether ophthalmopathy could be predicted prospectively was tested in an independent validation cohort made up of 18 hyperthyroidism patients plus 17 patients who later progressed to ophthalmopathy. After blood sampling, hyperthyroidism patients were treated with methimazole at a starting dose of 30 mg daily, and ophthalmopathy patients were treated with high-dose intravenous methylprednisolone. The paper describes TCR Vbeta CDR3 sequencing of some 130 peripheral blood samples, made up of roughly 45 ophthalmopathy patients, roughly 72 hyperthyroidism patients and 17 progressor patients. General findings and caveats noted by the study authors: No statistical method was used to set the sample size in advance, and investigators knew the group allocation. In validation, the model predicted progression to ophthalmopathy a median of about 5.9 months before onset, with around 70% sensitivity and 72.22% specificity. A 13 V-J signature model separated ophthalmopathy from stable hyperthyroidism, with 87.88% sensitivity and roughly 82% specificity in cross-validation and 80%/75% in testing. Most expanded thyroid clonotypes (frequency above 0.001) were also detected in blood, a finding suggesting that blood repertoires may reflect thyroid immune responses.

TCR beta CDR3 regions were amplified from RNA transcripts. The first round of RT-PCR for the TCR CDR3 was performed with the HTBI primer set and the Qiagen OneStep RT-PCR kit. Libraries were constructed in a second round of multiplex PCR, after which size selection and purification were performed. Sequencing of the libraries was done on an Illumina HiSeq2000 using paired-end 100 bp reads. The paper's data handling went like this. SOAPnuke was used to process the raw data, with reads discarded if the reads contained adapters or uncalled bases, had a mean Phred below 15, or lacked an exact constant-primer or identifier match. COPE v1.2.5 was used to merge the high-quality paired reads, and each unique nucleotide sequence was defined as a clonotype. MiTCR v1.1 was used to align clonotypes to the IMGT TRBV, TRBD and TRBJ reference segments. The analysis included only V-J combinations with a frequency above 0.0001, which together covered approximately 99% of the repertoires. A TCS score was defined as the ratio between F50 (clonal expansion) and ExV (chaos), using BLOSUM62-based TCRdist between CDR3 peptides within each V-J. Welch's t-statistics and random forest reduced around 550 V-J features to 10 to 15, which were used in a naive Bayes classifier (R e1071). The public reads were reanalyzed by TCRdb: fastp trimming at Q25, MiXCR alignment, in-frame beta chains only. CDR3 protein duplicates are merged, each entry listing the most common genes and DNA. TCRdb assigned the V and J calls; the authors' analysis was not used. The sample yields 300,000 or so distinct CDR3 sequences; approximately 22% were counted once. The ten top clones hold roughly 52% of the sample.

The sequenced material came from blood. The rearranged segments are TRBV3-1 and TRBJ2-1, with the D gene call left open. This receptor was obtained from a woman aged 45 to 65 with Graves' hyperthyroidism. CDR3 reads: CASSQASHEQFF. The DNA sequence is TGTGCCAGCAGCCAAGCCTCCCATGAGCAGTTCTTC.